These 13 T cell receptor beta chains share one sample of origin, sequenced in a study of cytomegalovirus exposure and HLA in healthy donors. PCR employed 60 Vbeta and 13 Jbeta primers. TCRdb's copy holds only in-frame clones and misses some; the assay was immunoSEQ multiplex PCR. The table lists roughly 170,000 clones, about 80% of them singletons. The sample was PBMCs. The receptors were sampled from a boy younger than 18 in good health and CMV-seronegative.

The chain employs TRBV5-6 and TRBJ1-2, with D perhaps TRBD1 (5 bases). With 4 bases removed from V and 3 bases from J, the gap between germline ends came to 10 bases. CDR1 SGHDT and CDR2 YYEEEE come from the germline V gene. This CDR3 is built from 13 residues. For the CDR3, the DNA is TGTGCCAGCAGCCTGGGGGGAGACTATGGCTACACCTTC. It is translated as CASSLGGDYGYTF.

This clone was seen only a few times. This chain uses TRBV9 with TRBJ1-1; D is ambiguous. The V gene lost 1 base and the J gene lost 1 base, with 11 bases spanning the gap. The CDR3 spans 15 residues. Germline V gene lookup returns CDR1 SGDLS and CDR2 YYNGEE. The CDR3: CASSVTDTPNTEAFF. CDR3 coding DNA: TGTGCCAGCAGCGTAACAGACACGCCGAACACTGAAGCTTTCTTT.

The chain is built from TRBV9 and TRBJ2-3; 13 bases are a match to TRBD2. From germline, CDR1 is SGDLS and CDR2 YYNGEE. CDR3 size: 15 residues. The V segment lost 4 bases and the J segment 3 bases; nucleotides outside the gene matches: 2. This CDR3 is CASSSTSGGTDTQYF. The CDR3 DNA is TGTGCCAGCAGCTCGACTAGCGGGGGGACAGATACGCAGTATTTT.

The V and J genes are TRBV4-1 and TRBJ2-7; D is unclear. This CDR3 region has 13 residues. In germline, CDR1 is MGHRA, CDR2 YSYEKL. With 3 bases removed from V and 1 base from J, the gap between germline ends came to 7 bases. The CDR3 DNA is TGCGCCAGCAGCCAGGCCGGGTCCTACGAGCAGTACTTC. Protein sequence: CASSQAGSYEQYF.

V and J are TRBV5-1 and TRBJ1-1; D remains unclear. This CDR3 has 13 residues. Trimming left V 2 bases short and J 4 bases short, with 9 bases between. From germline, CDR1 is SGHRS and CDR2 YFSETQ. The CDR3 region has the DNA TGCGCCAGCAGCTTAGAGGGAAGCACTGAAGCTTTCTTT. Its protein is CASSLEGSTEAFF.

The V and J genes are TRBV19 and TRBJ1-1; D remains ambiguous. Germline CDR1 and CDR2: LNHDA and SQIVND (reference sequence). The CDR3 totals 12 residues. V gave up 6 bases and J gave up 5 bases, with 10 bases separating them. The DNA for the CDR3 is TGTGCCAGTAGGGTGCCGGGTACTGAAGCTTTCTTT. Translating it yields CASRVPGTEAFF.

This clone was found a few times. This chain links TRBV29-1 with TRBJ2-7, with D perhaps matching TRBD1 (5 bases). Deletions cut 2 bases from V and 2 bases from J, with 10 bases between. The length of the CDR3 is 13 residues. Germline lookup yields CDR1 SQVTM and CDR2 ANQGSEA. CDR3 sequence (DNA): TGCAGCGTTGAAACCGACAGACCCTACGAGCAGTACTTC. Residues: CSVETDRPYEQYF.

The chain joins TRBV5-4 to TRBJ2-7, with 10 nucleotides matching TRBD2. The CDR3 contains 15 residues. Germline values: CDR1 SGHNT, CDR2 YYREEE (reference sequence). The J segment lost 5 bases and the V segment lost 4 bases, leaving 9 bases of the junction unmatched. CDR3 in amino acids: CASSDRLAGANEQYF. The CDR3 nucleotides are TGTGCCAGCAGCGATCGGCTAGCGGGGGCCAACGAGCAGTACTTC.

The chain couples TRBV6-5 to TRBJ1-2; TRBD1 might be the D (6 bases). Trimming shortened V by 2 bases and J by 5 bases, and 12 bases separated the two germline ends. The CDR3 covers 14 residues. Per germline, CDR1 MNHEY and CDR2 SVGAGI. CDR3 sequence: CASSYGQYGYGYTF. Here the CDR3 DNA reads TGTGCCAGCAGTTACGGACAGTACGGGTATGGCTACACCTTC.

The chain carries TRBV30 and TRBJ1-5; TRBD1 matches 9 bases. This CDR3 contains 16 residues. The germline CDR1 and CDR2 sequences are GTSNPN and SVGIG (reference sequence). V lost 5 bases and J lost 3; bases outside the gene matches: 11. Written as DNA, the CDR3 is TGTGCCTGGGGGAACAGGGGGCTCCCTAACAATCAGCCCCAGCATTTT. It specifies CAWGNRGLPNNQPQHF.

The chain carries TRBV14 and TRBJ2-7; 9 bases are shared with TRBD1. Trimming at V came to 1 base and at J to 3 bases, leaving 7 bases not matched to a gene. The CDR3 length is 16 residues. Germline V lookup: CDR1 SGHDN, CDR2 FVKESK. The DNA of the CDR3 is TGTGCCAGCAGCCAAGGTCTCAGGACAGGGGTCTACGAGCAGTACTTC. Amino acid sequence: CASSQGLRTGVYEQYF.

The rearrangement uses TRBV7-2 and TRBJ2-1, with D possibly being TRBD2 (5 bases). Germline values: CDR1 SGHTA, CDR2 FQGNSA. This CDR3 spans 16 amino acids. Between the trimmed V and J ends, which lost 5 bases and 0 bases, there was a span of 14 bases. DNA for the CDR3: TGTGCCAGCAGCCGGGCGGGCTCCAGCTCCTACAATGAGCAGTTCTTC. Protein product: CASSRAGSSSYNEQFF.

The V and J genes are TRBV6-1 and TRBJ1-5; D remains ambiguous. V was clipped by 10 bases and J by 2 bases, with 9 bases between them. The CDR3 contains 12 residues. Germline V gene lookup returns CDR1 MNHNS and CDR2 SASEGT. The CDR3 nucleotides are TGTGCCATCGGGAGAGGCAATCAGCCCCAGCATTTT. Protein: CAIGRGNQPQHF.